The T cell receptor beta chain under discussion was sequenced for a study of blood T cell repertoires in COVID-19. Study summary: The origin of the acute and convalescent COVID-19 samples was the United States, Italy and Spain. T cells, B-cell-depleted T cells, or PBMCs supplied cDNA or gDNA.

The CDR3 is 12 amino acids. Germline assignment: CDR1 MDHEN and CDR2 SYDVKM. Trimming cost V 7 bases and J 8 bases, with 14 bases left between them. Method: immunoSEQ multiplex PCR; TCRdb's copy keeps in-frame clones and lacks some. The table includes about 190,000 clones, 84% detected once. The chain employs TRBV28 and TRBJ1-2; D unresolved. The clonotype was recovered from a woman in her 70s with active or convalescent COVID-19. Source material: peripheral blood. The CDR3 DNA follows: TGTGCCAGCACCCTTCGGACTGGAGGCTACACCTTC. This encodes CASTLRTGGYTF.